This T cell receptor beta chain emerged from a study of control samples from healthy donors and cancer patients. The method was immunoSEQ multiplex PCR; TCRdb's version includes in-frame clones alone and lacks a portion of them. The data hold roughly 150,000 clones, with approximately 86% observed a single time. The CDR3 extends over 17 amino acids. The ends lost 0 bases at V and 7 bases at J; junction bases unmatched: 9. The V gene's germline CDR1 is LNHNV and CDR2 YYDKDF (reference sequence). The chain uses TRBV15 and TRBJ2-1; TRBD2 aligns across 10 bases. This TCR derives from a man aged 18 to 29 in good health. Sequences were obtained from blood. Here the CDR3 DNA reads TGTGCCACCAGCAGAGATGGAGCGGGGGGGCAGGAAAATGAGCAGTTCTTC. This sequence encodes CATSRDGAGGQENEQFF.